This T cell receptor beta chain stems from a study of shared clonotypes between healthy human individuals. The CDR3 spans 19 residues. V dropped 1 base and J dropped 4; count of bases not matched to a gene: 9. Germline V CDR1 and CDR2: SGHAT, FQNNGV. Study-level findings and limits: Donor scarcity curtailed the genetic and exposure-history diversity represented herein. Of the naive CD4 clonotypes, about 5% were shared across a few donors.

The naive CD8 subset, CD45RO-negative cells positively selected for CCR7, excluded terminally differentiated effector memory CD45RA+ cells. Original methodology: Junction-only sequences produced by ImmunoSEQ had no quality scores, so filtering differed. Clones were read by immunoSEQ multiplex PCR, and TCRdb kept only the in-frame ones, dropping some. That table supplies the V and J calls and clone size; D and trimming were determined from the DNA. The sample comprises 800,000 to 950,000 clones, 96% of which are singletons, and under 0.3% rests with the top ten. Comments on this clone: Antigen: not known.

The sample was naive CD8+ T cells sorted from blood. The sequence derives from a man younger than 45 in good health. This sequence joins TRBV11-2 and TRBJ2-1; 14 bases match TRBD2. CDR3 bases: TGTGCCAGCAGCTTAGGTTCGACCGGGACTAGCGGGAGTTACAATGAGCAGTTCTTC. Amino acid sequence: CASSLGSTGTSGSYNEQFF.